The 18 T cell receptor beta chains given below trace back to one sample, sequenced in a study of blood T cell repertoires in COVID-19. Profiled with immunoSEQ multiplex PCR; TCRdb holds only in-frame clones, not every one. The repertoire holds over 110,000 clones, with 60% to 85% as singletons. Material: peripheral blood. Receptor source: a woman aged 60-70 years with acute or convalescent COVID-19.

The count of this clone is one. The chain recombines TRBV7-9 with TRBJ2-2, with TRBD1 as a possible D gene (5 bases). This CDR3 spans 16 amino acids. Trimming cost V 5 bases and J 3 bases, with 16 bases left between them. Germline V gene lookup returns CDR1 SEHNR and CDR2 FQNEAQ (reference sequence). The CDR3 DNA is TGTGCCAGCAGCCCCCAGGGAAATCGGCACACCGGGGAGCTGTTTTTT. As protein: CASSPQGNRHTGELFF. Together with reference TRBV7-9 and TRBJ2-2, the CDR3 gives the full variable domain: DTGVSQNPRHKITKRGQNVTFRCDPISEHNRLYWYRQTLGQGPEFLTYFQNEAQLEKSRLLSDRFSAERPKGSFSTLEIQRTEQGDSAMYLCASSPQGNRHTGELFFGEGSRLTVL.

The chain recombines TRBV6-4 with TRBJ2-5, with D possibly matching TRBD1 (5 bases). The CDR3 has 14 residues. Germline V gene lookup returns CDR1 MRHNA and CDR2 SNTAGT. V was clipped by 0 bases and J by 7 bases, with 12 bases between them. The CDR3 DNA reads TGTGCCAGCAGTGACTCTTCAGGGTCAGGGACCCAGTACTTC. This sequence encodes CASSDSSGSGTQYF.

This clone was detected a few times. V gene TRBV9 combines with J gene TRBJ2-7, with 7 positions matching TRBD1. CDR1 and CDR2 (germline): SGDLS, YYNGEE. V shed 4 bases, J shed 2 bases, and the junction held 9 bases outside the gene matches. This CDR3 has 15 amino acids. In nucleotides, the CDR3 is TGTGCCAGCAGCATCCACGGGGACAGAGCCTACGAGCAGTACTTC. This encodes CASSIHGDRAYEQYF. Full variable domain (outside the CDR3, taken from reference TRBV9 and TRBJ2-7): DSGVTQTPKHLITATGQRVTLRCSPRSGDLSVYWYQQSLDQGLQFLIQYYNGEERAKGNILERFSAQQFPDLHSELNLSSLELGDSALYFCASSIHGDRAYEQYFGPGTRLTVT.

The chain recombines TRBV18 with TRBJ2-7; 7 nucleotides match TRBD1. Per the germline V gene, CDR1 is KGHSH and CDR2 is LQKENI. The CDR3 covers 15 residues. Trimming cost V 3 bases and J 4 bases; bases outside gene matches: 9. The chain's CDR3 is CASSPMDRRIYEQYF. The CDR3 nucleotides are TGTGCCAGCTCACCGATGGACAGGCGAATTTACGAGCAGTACTTC.

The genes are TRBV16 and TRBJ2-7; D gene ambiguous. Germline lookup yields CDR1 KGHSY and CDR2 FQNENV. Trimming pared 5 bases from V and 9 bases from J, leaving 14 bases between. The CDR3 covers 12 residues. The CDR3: CASSDSPPGQYF. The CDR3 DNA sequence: TGTGCCAGCAGCGATTCCCCACCCGGGCAGTACTTC.

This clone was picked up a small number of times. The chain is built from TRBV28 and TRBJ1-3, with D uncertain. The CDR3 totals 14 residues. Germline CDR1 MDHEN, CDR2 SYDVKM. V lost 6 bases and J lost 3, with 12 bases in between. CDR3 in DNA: TGTGCCAGCAGGCTGCGGGGAGGTGGAAACACCATATATTTT. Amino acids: CASRLRGGGNTIYF. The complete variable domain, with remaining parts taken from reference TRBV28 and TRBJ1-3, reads DVKVTQSSRYLVKRTGEKVFLECVQDMDHENMFWYRQDPGLGLRLIYFSYDVKMKEKGDIPEGYSVSREKKERFSLILESASTNQTSMYLCASRLRGGGNTIYFGEGSWLTVV.

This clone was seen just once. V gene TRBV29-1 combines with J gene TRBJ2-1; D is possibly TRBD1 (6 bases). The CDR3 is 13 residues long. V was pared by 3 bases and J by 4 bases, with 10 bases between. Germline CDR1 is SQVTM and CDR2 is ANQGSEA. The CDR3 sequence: CSVDGGSYNEQFF. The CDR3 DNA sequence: TGCAGCGTTGATGGGGGCTCTTACAATGAGCAGTTCTTC.

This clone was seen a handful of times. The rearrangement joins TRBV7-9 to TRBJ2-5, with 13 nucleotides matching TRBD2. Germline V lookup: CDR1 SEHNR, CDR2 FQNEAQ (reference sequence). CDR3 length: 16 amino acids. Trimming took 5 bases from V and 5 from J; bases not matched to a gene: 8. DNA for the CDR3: TGTGCCAGCAGCCGCACTGGACTAGCGGGAGACGAGACCCAGTACTTC. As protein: CASSRTGLAGDETQYF.

The DNA of the CDR3 is TGTGCCAGCAGCCCCGGGACTAGCGGGAGGGCCACGACAGATACGCAGTATTTT. It encodes CASSPGTSGRATTDTQYF. The V and J genes are TRBV5-8 and TRBJ2-3; TRBD2 matches at 16 bases. The CDR3 loop spans 18 amino acids. Germline trimming cut 4 bases from V and 3 bases from J; bases unmatched to any gene: 8. CDR1 is SGHTS, CDR2 YDEGEE, per germline.

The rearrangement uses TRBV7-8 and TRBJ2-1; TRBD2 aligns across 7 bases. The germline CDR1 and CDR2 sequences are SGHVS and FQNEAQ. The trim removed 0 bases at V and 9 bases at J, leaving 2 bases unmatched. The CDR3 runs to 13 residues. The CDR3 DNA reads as TGTGCCAGCAGCTTAGCGGGAGGGGCTGAGCAGTTCTTC. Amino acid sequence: CASSLAGGAEQFF.

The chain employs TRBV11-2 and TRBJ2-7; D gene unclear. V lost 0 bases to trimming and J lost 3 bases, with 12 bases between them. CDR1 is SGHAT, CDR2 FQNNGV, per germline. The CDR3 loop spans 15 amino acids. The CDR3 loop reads CASSLEARQHYEQYF. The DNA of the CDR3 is TGTGCCAGCAGCTTAGAAGCGCGTCAACACTACGAGCAGTACTTC. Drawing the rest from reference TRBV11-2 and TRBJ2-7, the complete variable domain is EAGVAQSPRYKIIEKRQSVAFWCNPISGHATLYWYQQILGQGPKLLIQFQNNGVVDDSQLPKDRFSAERLKGVDSTLKIQPAKLEDSAVYLCASSLEARQHYEQYFGPGTRLTVT.

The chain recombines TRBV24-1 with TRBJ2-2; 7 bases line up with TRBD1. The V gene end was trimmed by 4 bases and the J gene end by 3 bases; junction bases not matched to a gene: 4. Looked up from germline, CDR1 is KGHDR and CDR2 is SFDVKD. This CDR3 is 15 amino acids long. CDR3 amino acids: CATSESTGYTGELFF. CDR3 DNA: TGTGCCACCAGTGAATCGACAGGGTACACCGGGGAGCTGTTTTTT.

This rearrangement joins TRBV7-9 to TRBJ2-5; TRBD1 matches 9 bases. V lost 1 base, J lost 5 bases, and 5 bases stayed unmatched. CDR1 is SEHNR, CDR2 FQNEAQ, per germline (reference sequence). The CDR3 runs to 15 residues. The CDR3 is CASSLEGTGMETQYF. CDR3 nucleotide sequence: TGTGCCAGCAGCTTAGAGGGGACAGGGATGGAGACCCAGTACTTC. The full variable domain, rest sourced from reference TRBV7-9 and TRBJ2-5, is DTGVSQNPRHKITKRGQNVTFRCDPISEHNRLYWYRQTLGQGPEFLTYFQNEAQLEKSRLLSDRFSAERPKGSFSTLEIQRTEQGDSAMYLCASSLEGTGMETQYFGPGTRLLVL.

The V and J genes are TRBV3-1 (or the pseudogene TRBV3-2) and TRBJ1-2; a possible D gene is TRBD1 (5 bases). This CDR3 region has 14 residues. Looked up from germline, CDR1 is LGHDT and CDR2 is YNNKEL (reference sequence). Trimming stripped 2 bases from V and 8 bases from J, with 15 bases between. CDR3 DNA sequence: TGTGCCAGCAGCCAATACGGCGGGGCTGGAGGCTACACCTTC. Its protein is CASSQYGGAGGYTF.

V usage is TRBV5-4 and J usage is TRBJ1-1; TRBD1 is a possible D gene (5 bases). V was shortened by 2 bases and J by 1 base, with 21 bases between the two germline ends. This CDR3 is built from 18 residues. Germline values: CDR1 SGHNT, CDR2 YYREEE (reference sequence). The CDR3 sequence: CASSLLGGIMGTNTEAFF. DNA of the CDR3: TGTGCCAGCAGCTTATTGGGGGGAATAATGGGTACGAACACTGAAGCTTTCTTT.

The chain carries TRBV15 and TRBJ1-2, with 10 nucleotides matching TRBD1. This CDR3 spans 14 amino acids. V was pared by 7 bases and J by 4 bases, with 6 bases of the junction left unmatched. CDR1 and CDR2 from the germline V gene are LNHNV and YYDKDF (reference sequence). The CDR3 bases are TGTGCCACCACCGACAGGGGGCCGGGCTATGGCTACACCTTC. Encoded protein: CATTDRGPGYGYTF.

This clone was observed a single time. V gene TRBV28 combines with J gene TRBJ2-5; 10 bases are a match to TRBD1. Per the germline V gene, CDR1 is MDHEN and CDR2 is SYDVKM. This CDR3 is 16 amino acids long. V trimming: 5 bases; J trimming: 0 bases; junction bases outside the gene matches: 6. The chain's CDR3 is CASSPGTGEHQETQYF. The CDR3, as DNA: TGTGCCAGCAGTCCTGGGACAGGGGAACACCAAGAGACCCAGTACTTC.

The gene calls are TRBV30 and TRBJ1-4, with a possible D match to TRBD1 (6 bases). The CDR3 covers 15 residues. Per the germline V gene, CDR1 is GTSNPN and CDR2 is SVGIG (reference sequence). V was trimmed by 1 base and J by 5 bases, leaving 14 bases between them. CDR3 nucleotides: TGTGCCTGGAGTGGGGCCGACAGGACCAATGAAAAACTGTTTTTT. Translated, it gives CAWSGADRTNEKLFF.